This T cell receptor beta chain appears in the sequencing data of a study of blood T cells in healthy people across ages. This CDR3 region has 15 residues. CDR1 and CDR2 (germline): SNHLY, FYNNEI. With a J-beta primer mix and a sample-barcoded 5' primer, a second PCR ran about 7 to 12 cycles. TCRdb processed the 5' RACE reads anew with MiXCR; each CDR3 protein has one entry. The sample includes some 930,000 distinct CDR3 sequences, 25% to 35% seen only once; the top ten take 10%. These records were also assigned to another study, of T cells of mothers and their children.

Material for sequencing was blood. The chain is built from TRBV2 and TRBJ2-4; 13 bases align to TRBD2. The J call may be in error: the DNA end matches TRBJ2-7 better. The receptor comes from a woman between 40 and 55 years old in good health. As DNA, the CDR3 is TGTGCCAGCAGGGAACTAGCGGGAGGGGACTACGAGCAGTACTTC. Translation gives CASRELAGGDYEQYF.